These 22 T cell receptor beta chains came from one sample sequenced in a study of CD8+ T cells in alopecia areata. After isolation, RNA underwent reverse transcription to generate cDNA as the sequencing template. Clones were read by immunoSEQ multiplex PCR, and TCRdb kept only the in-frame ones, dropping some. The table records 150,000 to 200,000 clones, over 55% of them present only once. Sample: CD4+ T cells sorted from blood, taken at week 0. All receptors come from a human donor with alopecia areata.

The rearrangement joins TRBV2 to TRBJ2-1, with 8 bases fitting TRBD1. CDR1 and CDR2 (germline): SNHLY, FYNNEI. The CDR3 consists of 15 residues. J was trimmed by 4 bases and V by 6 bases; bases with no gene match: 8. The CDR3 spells CASRGTRGPYNEQFF. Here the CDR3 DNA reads TGTGCCAGCAGGGGGACCAGGGGGCCTTACAATGAGCAGTTCTTC.

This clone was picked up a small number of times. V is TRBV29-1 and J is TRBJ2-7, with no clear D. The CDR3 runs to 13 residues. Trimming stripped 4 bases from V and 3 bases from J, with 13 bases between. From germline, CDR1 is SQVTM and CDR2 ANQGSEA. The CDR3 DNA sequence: TGCAGCGTTGCCCCCAGGTTGGGCTACGAGCAGTACTTC. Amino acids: CSVAPRLGYEQYF.

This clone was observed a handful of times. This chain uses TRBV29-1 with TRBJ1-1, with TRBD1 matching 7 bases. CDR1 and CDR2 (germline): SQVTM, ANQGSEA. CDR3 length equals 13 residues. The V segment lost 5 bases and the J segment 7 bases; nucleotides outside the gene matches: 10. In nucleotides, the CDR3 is TGCAGCGTTATGACAGGGAGAATGGGTGAAGCTTTCTTT. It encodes CSVMTGRMGEAFF. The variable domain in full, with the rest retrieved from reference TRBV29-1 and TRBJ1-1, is SAVISQKPSRDICQRGTSLTIQCQVDSQVTMMFWYRQQPGQSLTLIATANQGSEATYESGFVIDKFPISRPNLTFSTLTVSNMSPEDSSIYLCSVMTGRMGEAFFGQGTRLTVV.

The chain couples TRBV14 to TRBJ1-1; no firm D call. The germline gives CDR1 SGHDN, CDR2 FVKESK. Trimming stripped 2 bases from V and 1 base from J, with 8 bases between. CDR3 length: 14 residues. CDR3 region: CASSQRVGNTEAFF. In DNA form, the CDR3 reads TGTGCCAGCAGCCAACGGGTAGGGAACACTGAAGCTTTCTTT.

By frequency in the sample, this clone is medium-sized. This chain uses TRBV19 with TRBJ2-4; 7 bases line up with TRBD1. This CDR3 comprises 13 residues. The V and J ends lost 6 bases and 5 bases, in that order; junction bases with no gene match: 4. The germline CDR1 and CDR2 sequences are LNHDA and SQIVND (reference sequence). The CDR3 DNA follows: TGTGCCAGTAGAAGGGACAGACAAAACATTCAGTACTTC. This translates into CASRRDRQNIQYF.

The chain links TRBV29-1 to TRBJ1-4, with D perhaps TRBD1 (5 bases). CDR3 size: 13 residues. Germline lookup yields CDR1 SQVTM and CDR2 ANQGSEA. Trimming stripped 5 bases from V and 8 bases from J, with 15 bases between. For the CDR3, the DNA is TGCAGCGTTTCCGGGACGGAGGGGGAAAAACTGTTTTTT. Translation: CSVSGTEGEKLFF.

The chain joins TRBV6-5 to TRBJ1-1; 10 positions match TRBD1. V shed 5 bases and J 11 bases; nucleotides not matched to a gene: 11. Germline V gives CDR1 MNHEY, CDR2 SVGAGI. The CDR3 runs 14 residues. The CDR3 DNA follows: TGTGCCAGCAGTGTGACAGGGGGCGCGGGTTGGGCTTTCTTT. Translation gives CASSVTGGAGWAFF.

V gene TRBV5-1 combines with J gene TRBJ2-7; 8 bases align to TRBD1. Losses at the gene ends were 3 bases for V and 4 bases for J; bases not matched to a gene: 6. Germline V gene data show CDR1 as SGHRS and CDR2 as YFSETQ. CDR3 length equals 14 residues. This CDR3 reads CASSSDRGRYEQYF. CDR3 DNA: TGCGCCAGCAGCTCCGACAGGGGAAGGTACGAGCAGTACTTC. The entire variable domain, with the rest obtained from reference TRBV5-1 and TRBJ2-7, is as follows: KAGVTQTPRYLIKTRGQQVTLSCSPISGHRSVSWYQQTPGQGLQFLFEYFSETQRNKGNFPGRFSGRQFSNSRSEMNVSTLELGDSALYLCASSSDRGRYEQYFGPGTRLTVT.

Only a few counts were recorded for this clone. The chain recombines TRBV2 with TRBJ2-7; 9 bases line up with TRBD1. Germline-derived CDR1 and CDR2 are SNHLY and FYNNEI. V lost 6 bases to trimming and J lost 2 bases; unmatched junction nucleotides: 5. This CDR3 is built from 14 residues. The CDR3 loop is CASRTGTGTYEQYF. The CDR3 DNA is TGTGCCAGCAGAACCGGGACAGGGACCTACGAGCAGTACTTC.

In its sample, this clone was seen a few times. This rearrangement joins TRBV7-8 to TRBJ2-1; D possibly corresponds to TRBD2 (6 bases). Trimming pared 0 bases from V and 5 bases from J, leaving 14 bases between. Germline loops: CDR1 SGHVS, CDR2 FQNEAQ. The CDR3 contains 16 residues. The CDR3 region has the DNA TGTGCCAGCAGCTTAGCCGCGGGGTTTCCTAACAATGAGCAGTTCTTC. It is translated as CASSLAAGFPNNEQFF.

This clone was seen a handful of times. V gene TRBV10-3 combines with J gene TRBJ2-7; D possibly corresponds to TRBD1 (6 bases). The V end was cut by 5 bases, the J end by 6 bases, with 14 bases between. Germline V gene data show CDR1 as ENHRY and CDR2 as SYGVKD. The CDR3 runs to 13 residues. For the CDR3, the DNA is TGTGCCATCAGTCCCGGCAGGGGAATCGAGCAGTACTTC. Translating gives CAISPGRGIEQYF.

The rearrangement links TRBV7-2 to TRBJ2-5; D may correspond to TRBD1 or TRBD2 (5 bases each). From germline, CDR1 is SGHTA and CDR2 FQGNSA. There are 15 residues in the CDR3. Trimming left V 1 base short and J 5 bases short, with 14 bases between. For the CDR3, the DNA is TGTGCCAGCAGCTTAGTTGGGGACCCTTGGGAGACCCAGTACTTC. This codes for CASSLVGDPWETQYF.

The CDR3 DNA reads as TGCGCCAGCAGCTCCCTCGGCCATACCTACGAGCAGTACTTC. Protein sequence: CASSSLGHTYEQYF. The chain recombines TRBV5-1 with TRBJ2-7; D not resolved. V was clipped by 3 bases and J by 2 bases, with 12 bases between them. Germline CDR1 reads SGHRS; CDR2 reads YFSETQ. The CDR3 covers 14 residues.

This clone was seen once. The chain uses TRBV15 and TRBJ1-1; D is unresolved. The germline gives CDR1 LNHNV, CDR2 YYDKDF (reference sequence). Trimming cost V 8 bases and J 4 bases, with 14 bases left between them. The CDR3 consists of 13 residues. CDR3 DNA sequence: TGTGCCACCGGTTTGGTCCTGGGCACTGAAGCTTTCTTT. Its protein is CATGLVLGTEAFF.

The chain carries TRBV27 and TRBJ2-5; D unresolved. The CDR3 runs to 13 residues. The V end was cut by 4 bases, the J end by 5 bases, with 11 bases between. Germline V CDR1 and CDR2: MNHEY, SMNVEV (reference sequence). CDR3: CASSSDLRETQYF. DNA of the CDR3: TGTGCCAGCAGTTCCGACCTCCGGGAGACCCAGTACTTC.

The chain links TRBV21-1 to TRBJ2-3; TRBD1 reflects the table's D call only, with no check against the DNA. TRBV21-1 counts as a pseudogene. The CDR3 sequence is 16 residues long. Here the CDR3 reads CASSGVDRSSTDTQYF. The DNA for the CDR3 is TGTGCCAGCAGCGGGGTGGACAGGTCTAGCACAGATACGCAGTATTTT.

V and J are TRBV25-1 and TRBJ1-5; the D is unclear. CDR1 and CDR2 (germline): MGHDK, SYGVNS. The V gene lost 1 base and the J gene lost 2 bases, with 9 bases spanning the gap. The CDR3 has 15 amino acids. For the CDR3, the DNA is TGTGCCAGCAGTGAATCGGGAACGGGCAATCAGCCCCAGCATTTT. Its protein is CASSESGTGNQPQHF.

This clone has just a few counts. The CDR3 reads CASSSTGVGGNQPQHF. As DNA, the CDR3 is TGTGCCAGCAGCTCGACAGGGGTCGGTGGCAATCAGCCCCAGCATTTT. This chain connects TRBV7-8 to TRBJ1-5, with 8 bases identical to TRBD1. Germline lookup yields CDR1 SGHVS and CDR2 FQNEAQ. The CDR3 loop spans 16 amino acids. The V segment lost 4 bases and the J segment 2 bases; nucleotides outside the gene matches: 7.

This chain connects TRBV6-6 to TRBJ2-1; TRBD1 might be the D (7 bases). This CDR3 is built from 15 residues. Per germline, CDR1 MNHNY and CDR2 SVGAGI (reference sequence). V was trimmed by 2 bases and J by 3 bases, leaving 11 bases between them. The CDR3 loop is CASSYGTAGYNEQFF. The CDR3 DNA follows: TGTGCCAGCAGTTACGGGACAGCGGGCTACAATGAGCAGTTCTTC.

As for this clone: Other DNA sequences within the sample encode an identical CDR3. Written as DNA, the CDR3 is TGTGCCAGCAATGGGGGACAGGGTAATTCACCCCTCCACTTT. Translating gives CASNGGQGNSPLHF. The chain carries TRBV2 and TRBJ1-6, with 9 nucleotides matching TRBD1. Per germline, CDR1 SNHLY and CDR2 FYNNEI. V shed 7 bases, J shed 6 bases, and the junction held 4 bases outside the gene matches. The CDR3 consists of 14 residues. Filled out from reference TRBV2 and TRBJ1-6, the complete variable domain reads EPEVTQTPSHQVTQMGQEVILRCVPISNHLYFYWYRQILGQKVEFLVSFYNNEISEKSEIFDDQFSVERPDGSNFTLKIRSTKLEDSAMYFCASNGGQGNSPLHFGNGTRLTVT.

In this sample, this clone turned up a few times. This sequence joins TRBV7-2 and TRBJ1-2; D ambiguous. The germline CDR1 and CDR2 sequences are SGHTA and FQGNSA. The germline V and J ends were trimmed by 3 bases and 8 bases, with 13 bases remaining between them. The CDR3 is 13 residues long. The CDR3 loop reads CASSFSPREGYTF. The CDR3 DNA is TGTGCCAGCAGCTTTTCACCCCGTGAGGGCTACACCTTC.

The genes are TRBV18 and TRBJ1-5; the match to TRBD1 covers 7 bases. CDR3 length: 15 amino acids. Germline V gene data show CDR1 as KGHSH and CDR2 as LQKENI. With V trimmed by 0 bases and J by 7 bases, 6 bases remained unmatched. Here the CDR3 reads CASSPPNRGLQPQHF. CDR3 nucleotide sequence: TGTGCCAGCTCACCACCTAACAGGGGATTGCAGCCCCAGCATTTT. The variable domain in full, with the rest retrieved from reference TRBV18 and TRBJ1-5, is NAGVMQNPRHLVRRRGQEARLRCSPMKGHSHVYWYRQLPEEGLKFMVYLQKENIIDESGMPKERFSAEFPKEGPSILRIQQVVRGDSAAYFCASSPPNRGLQPQHFGDGTRLSIL.